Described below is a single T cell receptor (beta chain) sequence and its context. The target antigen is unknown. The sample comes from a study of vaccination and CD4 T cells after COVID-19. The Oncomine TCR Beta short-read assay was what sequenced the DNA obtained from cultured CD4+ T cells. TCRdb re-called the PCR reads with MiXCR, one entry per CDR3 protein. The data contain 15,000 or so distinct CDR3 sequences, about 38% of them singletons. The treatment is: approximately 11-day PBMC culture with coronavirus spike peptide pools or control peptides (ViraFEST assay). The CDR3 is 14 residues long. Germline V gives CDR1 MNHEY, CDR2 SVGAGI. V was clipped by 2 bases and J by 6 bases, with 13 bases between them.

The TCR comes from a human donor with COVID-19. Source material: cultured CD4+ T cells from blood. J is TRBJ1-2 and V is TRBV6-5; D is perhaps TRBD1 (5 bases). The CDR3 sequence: CASSYISGPHGYTF. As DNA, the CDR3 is TGTGCCAGCAGTTACATATCGGGGCCGCATGGCTACACCTTC.